Ten or more counts support the clone carrying this T cell receptor (beta chain). The antigen is not known. The entry originates in a study of response to subunit inactivated influenza vaccine. Study findings and constraints: The authors offered the suggestion that each seasonal influenza vaccination recruits few new T cells.

TCRdb used MiXCR to reprocess the RT-PCR reads, holding one entry per CDR3 protein. The sample has around 200,000 distinct CDR3 sequences, about 9% seen once. The CDR3 length is 16 residues. Germline lookup yields CDR1 SGHTA and CDR2 FQGNSA. Unmatched junction bases numbered 7, after V lost 0 bases and J lost 7 bases. The sequence was obtained from a man aged 50-60 years who received an inactivated influenza vaccine. The genes are TRBV7-2 and TRBJ2-2, with 8 bases that match TRBD1. Sequenced here: non-naive T cells sorted from PBMCs, sampled on the day of vaccination. CDR3 sequence reads: CASSLATDRVHGELFF. CDR3 coding DNA: TGTGCCAGCAGCTTAGCGACGGACAGGGTCCACGGGGAGCTGTTTTTT.